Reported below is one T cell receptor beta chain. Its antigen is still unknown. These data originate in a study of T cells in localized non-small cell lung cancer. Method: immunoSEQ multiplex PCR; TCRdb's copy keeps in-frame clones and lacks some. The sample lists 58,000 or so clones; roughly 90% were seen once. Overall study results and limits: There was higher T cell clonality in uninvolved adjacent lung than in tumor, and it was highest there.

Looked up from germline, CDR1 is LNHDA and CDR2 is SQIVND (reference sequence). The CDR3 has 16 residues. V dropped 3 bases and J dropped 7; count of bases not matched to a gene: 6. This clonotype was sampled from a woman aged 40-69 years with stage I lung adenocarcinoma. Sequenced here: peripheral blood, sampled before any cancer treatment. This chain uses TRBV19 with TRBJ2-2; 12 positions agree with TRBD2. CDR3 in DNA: TGTGCCAGTAGTATGTCCCGACTAGCGGGAGACGGGGAGCTGTTTTTT. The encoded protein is CASSMSRLAGDGELFF.